One T cell receptor (beta chain) is described in this entry. This sample is drawn from a study of blood T cells in healthy people across ages. Combining a sample-barcoded 5' primer with a J-beta primer mix, a second PCR ran for 7 to 11 cycles. Individual samples furnished no less than 3 million CDR3-containing paired-end reads apiece. Each CDR3 protein is one row after TCRdb ran MiXCR on the 5' RACE reads. The data contain around 500,000 distinct CDR3 sequences, about 25% of them singletons. With 2 bases removed from V and 4 bases from J, the gap between germline ends came to 11 bases. CDR1 and CDR2 (germline): DFQATT, SNEGSKA (reference sequence). The CDR3 contains 14 residues. A further study also used this sample, focusing on T cells of mothers and their children.

Sequencing input: blood. This sequence joins TRBV20-1 and TRBJ2-2; D gene ambiguous. The receptor comes from a boy between 2 and 10 years old in good health. CDR3 DNA: TGCAGTGCTAGAAAGGACCTCAGCACCGGGGAGCTGTTTTTT. Residues: CSARKDLSTGELFF.